The 3 T cell receptor beta chains below were found in one sample sequenced in a study of cytomegalovirus exposure and HLA in healthy donors. Clones were sequenced by immunoSEQ multiplex PCR, and TCRdb holds only the in-frame ones, with some missing. The top ten clones hold roughly 1.2% of a sample with roughly 200,000 clones, roughly 81% of them seen once. Sequenced input: PBMCs. The receptors come from a woman in her twenties or thirties in good health and CMV-seronegative.

This chain connects TRBV7-9 to TRBJ1-1, with D possibly being TRBD1 (5 bases). V was clipped by 5 bases and J by 3 bases, with 16 bases between them. This CDR3 comprises 15 residues. Germline CDR1 and CDR2: SEHNR and FQNEAQ (reference sequence). CDR3 sequence (DNA): TGTGCCAGCAGCCCTAGATCAGGGTTGGACACTGAAGCTTTCTTT. Its translation is CASSPRSGLDTEAFF.

The V gene is TRBV9, the J gene TRBJ1-2, with TRBD1 identical over 9 bases. The trim removed 4 bases at V and 7 bases at J, leaving 8 bases unmatched. Germline CDR1 reads SGDLS; CDR2 reads YYNGEE. This CDR3 spans 14 amino acids. The CDR3: CASSPPGTGSGYTF. In nucleotides, the CDR3 is TGTGCCAGCAGCCCTCCCGGGACAGGGTCTGGCTACACCTTC.

The chain carries TRBV15 and TRBJ2-2; 9 nucleotides agree with TRBD1. V dropped 1 base and J dropped 5; count of bases not matched to a gene: 8. The germline V gene encodes CDR1 LNHNV and CDR2 YYDKDF (reference sequence). This CDR3 has 17 amino acids. The CDR3 region has the DNA TGTGCCACCAGCAGAGGAGGGAGGACAGGGGCAACCGGGGAGCTGTTTTTT. It yields the protein CATSRGGRTGATGELFF.